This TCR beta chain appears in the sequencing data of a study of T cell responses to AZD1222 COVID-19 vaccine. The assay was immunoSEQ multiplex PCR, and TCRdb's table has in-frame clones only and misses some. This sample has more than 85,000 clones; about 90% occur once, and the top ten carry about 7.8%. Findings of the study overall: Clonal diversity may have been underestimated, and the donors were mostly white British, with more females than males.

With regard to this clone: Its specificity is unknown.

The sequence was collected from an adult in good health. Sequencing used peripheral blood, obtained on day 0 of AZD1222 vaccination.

The CDR3 loop is CASNGGNTEAFF. In DNA form, the CDR3 reads TGTGCCAGCAACGGAGGGAACACTGAAGCTTTCTTT. This chain uses TRBV6-6 with TRBJ1-1; D is unclear. CDR1 and CDR2 (germline): MNHNY, SVGAGI (reference sequence). The CDR3 has 12 residues. Between the trimmed V and J ends, which lost 7 bases and 1 base, there was a span of 7 bases.